This is a list of T cell receptor beta chains from one sample in a study of cytomegalovirus exposure and HLA in healthy donors. The assay was immunoSEQ multiplex PCR, and TCRdb's table has in-frame clones only and misses some. Of more than 300,000 clones listed, roughly 90% are singletons. Sequencing input: PBMCs. These receptors were collected from a woman aged 18-35 years in good health and CMV-seronegative. Each CDR3 is given with its conserved first and last residue.

>TRBV18
CASSPPGPGGTNGELFF
>TRBV18
CASSHMGQKASYEQYF
>TRBV10-2
CASSDWTGAAYEQYF
>TRBV11-2
CASSLPRQGRSYGYTF
>TRBV7-9
CASRATGGDGYTF
>TRBV11-2
CASSLVGRANYGYTF
>TRBV5-6
CASTRKSVQETQYF
>TRBV11-2
CASSASTGTDREQYF
>TRBV27
CASSTGTRVPGELFF
>TRBV6-6
CAAFGGAPGELFF
>TRBV5-6
CASSLYPRGRPYEQYF
>TRBV5-1
CASSLASLGQGYEQYF
>TRBV12-2
CASRLPTGTEAFF
>TRBV27
CASSRRGAGAIDF
>TRBV2
CATRRQWSSYEQYF
>TRBV5-1
CASTETGDGYTF
>TRBV30
CASEHRAARAIGYTF
>TRBV28
CASSLFVRETQYF
>TRBV15
CATSRAGTGSNYGYTF
>TRBV2
CASTAADRGISYEQYF
>TRBV29-1
CSVDRGGNTEAFF
>TRBV7-6
CASSRTGDLNTEAFF
>TRBV10-1
CASSEGSGTTQETQYF
>TRBV27
CASSPWTGNSNQPQHF
>TRBV10-3
CAISESSSGAYEQYF
>TRBV28
CASRRLGNQPQHF
>TRBV30
CAWSQDGYTF
>TRBV5-1
CASSLEGQRTTDTQYF
>TRBV28
CASSFPGQSTATNEKLFF
>TRBV5-1
CASSEGQLNTEAFF
>TRBV2
CASSRVAGGDTQYF
>TRBV30
CAWSAGAGYEQYF
>TRBV19
CASRSQSQGVSTEAFF
>TRBV5-1
CASSLTGDRQYEQYF
>TRBV5-1
CASSAGTGTLTEQFF
>TRBV7-6
CASSPGGGATEAFF
>TRBV9
CASSSPMGGPGELFF
>TRBV15
CATSRRTGGLSHEQYF
>TRBV9
CASSSRTSGIQETQYF
>TRBV27
CASSTGGADGYTF
>TRBV9
CASSVRDFAYNEQFF
>TRBV7-8
CASSPTPGGGQPQHF
>TRBV5-8
CASSLLAGAATQYF
>TRBV5-5
CASSLFGVGDTQYF
>TRBV4-1
CASSQEAGLVTDTQYF
>TRBV6-5
CASSYRHGRTDTQYF
>TRBV7-8
CASSTSPGQDYEQYF
>TRBV19
CASSRGLNSYEQYF
>TRBV15
CATSRPTGDHEKLFF
>TRBV9
CASSSQTGITEAFF
>TRBV6-1
CASSAGLAGGNEQFF
>TRBV5-1
CASSAGLAVQETQYF
>TRBV10-2
CASRTTNGELFF
>TRBV28
CASSLNVEKLFF
>TRBV7-6
CASSLGRGKNQPQHF